This is a list of T cell receptor beta chains from one sample in a study of T cell clonotyping in hematopoietic cell transplantation. Only in-frame clones appear in the TCRdb table, and some are missing; sequencing was by immunoSEQ multiplex PCR. The data contain about 15,000 clones, under 90% of them singletons. The sample was PBMCs, taken 100 days after allogeneic stem cell transplant. These receptors were obtained from a male patient aged 50 to 60 who had an allogeneic stem cell transplant from an unrelated donor, so T cells may come from the graft donor. Some clones in this sample may be carry-over from other donors' samples. Each CDR3 is given without its conserved first and last residue. A D gene is named only where the DNA matches it firmly.

d_call,v_call,j_call,cdr3_aa
TRBD1,TRBV7-3,TRBJ1-2,ASSLTPGQSHGYT
.,TRBV27,TRBJ2-7,ASSTAYEQY
.,TRBV7-2,TRBJ2-3,ASSLETGTQY
.,TRBV9,TRBJ2-7,ASSVAPTYEQY
.,TRBV19,TRBJ2-3,ASSSQVIADTQY
TRBD2,TRBV10-3,TRBJ2-2,AISDGLAGFEDTGELF
.,TRBV10-3,TRBJ1-2,AISGEGNYGYT
TRBD2,TRBV7-8,TRBJ2-7,ASSISSGDVYEQY
.,TRBV29-1,TRBJ2-7,SVGDYEQY
.,TRBV18,TRBJ1-5,ASSPWRDQPQH
TRBD1,TRBV7-2,TRBJ1-2,ASSLVGVTGYGYT
.,TRBV5-1,TRBJ1-5,ASSLDGHSNQPQH
.,TRBV27,TRBJ2-2,ASSQTGNTGELF
.,TRBV7-9,TRBJ1-5,ASSPQGNSNQPQH
.,TRBV19,TRBJ2-3,ASSSLGSGRTDTQY
TRBD1,TRBV4-1,TRBJ2-1,ASSQGQGVDEQF
TRBD2,TRBV7-6,TRBJ2-3,ASSPGAGGSTDTQY
.,TRBV7-9,TRBJ1-5,ASSWGENQPQH
TRBD2,TRBV19,TRBJ2-5,ASSIVAGVLETQY
TRBD1,TRBV7-9,TRBJ1-2,ASSWDSFGYT
TRBD1,TRBV5-1,TRBJ2-7,ASSLAQGAKYEQY
TRBD2,TRBV10-3,TRBJ2-3,AIKLNLAGGVDTQY
TRBD1,TRBV30,TRBJ1-1,AWSRQGNTEAF
.,TRBV4-3,TRBJ1-3,ASSQGGASNSGNTIY
.,TRBV6-5,TRBJ1-2,ASSLGAGNGGYT
TRBD1,TRBV5-1,TRBJ2-5,ASSLGPTGDQETQY
TRBD1,TRBV7-3,TRBJ1-5,ASSGTVNQPQH
.,TRBV5-1,TRBJ2-3,ASTRGNTQY
.,TRBV19,TRBJ1-5,ASKPEHRSNQPQH
.,TRBV5-8,TRBJ2-7,ASSLALLGAVWYEQY
.,TRBV30,TRBJ2-3,ASRTDTQY
TRBD1,TRBV2,TRBJ2-3,ASSARTGGTDTQY
.,TRBV7-8,TRBJ1-2,ASSLGRWSGYT